This TCR beta chain was sequenced during a study of T cells in Graves' hyperthyroidism and ophthalmopathy. Study findings and constraints: Stable hyperthyroidism was told apart from ophthalmopathy by a model built on 13 V-J features. In blood, most of the thyroid clonotypes expanded above 0.001 were also present.

TCR beta CDR3 regions were amplified from RNA. When the TCR CDR3 underwent first-round RT-PCR, the HTBI primer set was used. TCRdb re-analysed the multiplex PCR reads in MiXCR, keeping a single row per CDR3 protein. The sample consists of some 420,000 distinct CDR3 sequences, approximately 13% of them appearing once. With a duration under 2 months, the hyperthyroidism was newly diagnosed in patients aged 18 to 65. Lactation, pregnancy, other autoimmune disease or uncontrolled infection led to exclusion of patients. Germline V lookup: CDR1 LNHDA, CDR2 SQIVND (reference sequence). CDR3 length equals 14 residues. Between the trimmed V and J ends, which lost 6 bases and 1 base, there was a span of 13 bases. This clonotype was counted at least ten times. Its antigen is not identified.

The clonotype originates from a woman between 18 and 30 years old with Graves' hyperthyroidism. Sequenced sample: blood. V and J are TRBV19 and TRBJ2-7, with a possible D match to TRBD2 (6 bases). CDR3 loop: CASRPGLTSYEQYF. As DNA, the CDR3 is TGTGCCAGTAGACCGGGACTCACATCCTACGAGCAGTACTTC.